This T cell receptor (beta chain) emerged from a study of T cells expressing NK-cell markers (dated by TCRdb to about 2020). A note on the overall study: About 8 donors provided sorted CD3+CD56+NKG2C+, CD3+CD56+NKG2C- and CD3+CD56-NKG2C+ T-cell subsets, whose TCR beta-chain repertoires were profiled. Illumina HiSeq 2000/2500, MiSeq or NextSeq was used to sequence libraries as 2 x 150 bp reads. Seven of the eight sequenced donors were HCMV-seropositive and one was HCMV-seronegative. All eight donors whose samples were sequenced were randomly selected healthy volunteers, three of them men and five women.

Paper-wide results and their limitations: Those dominant clonotypes were again the most abundant among CD3+CD56-NKG2C+ cells in four donors, at about 25-60.1%. It remained unclear whether the expanded NKG2C-expressing T cell clones were specific for HCMV antigens. In about 6 donors, the dominant CD3+CD56+NKG2C+ clonotypes were found to rank among the top 10 CD8+ clonotypes and to make up about 1.0-7.5% of CD8+ T cells.

A commercial ELISA kit detecting HCMV-specific IgG in serum was used to determine HCMV serostatus. Peripheral blood mononuclear cells were isolated from blood by Ficoll density gradient centrifugation. Details on this clonotype: Its target antigen remains unknown.

From the cysteine up to the phenylalanine, the CDR3 has a length of 16 residues. No DNA sequence was recorded. The CDR1 and CDR2 encoded by the germline V gene are SGHDT and YYEEEE. Instrument on record: Illumina HiSeq 2000. TCR beta cDNA libraries were made by 5'RACE template switching that added a universal primer site and unique molecular identifiers. Priming for cDNA synthesis came from the TCR beta constant segment, and two successive PCR amplification steps followed. The original pipeline was this. MIGEC handled demultiplexing of the reads and grouping by UMI, while MiTCR was used to assemble and quantify clonotypes. To exclude erroneous sequences, only TCR cDNA sequences supported by at least two reads were retained. Downstream repertoire analysis used the tcR package, and clonotypes were matched across fractions by CDR3 nucleotide sequence plus V segment. VDJmatch was used to annotate antigen specificity against VDJdb, with one amino acid substitution allowed in CDR3. TCRdb reprocessed the reads and assigns one entry to each CDR3 protein sequence, leaving out DNA. V and J calls and clone size were set by TCRdb, not the authors. The sample's clone listing holds around 260,000 distinct CDR3 sequences. The ten biggest clones cover more than 3.5% of the sample.

The chain is assembled from TRBV5-6 and TRBJ2-7; TCRdb's D call, TRBD2, is unchecked because there is no DNA. The sequence derives from a woman between 18 and 70 years old in good health. Sequencing was carried out using blood T cells: a sorted CD56 or NKG2C T cell subset, CD4+ or CD8+ T cells, or bulk PBMC T cells (not recorded which). The CDR3 sequence is CASSHPGTLSSYEQYF.